This T cell receptor (beta chain) appears in the sequencing data of a study of human T cells and chemical hapten exposure. Overall study context: Weekly scalp doses of diphenylcyclopropenone were given to patients during the approximately 26-week study.

This clonotype was picked up many times. The target antigen is unknown. Study outcomes and limitations: Because all patients had alopecia, their immune responses might differ from healthy ones.

Time point defined: patch test 2, 6 weeks after DPC sensitization. Treatment indicated: therapeutic diphenylcyclopropenone sensitization with weekly scalp DPC. The library tagged individual cDNA molecules with unique molecular identifiers. Per the study methods: Samples held a median of 95,638 TCRs, range roughly 20,000–700,000. One entry per CDR3 protein, called by TCRdb with MiXCR from the RACE reads. What appears here as the V and J calls and clone size reflects TCRdb's work, not the paper's. The data contain roughly 84,000 distinct CDR3 sequences, around 9.3% of them seen just once; the ten biggest clones take up less than 5%. With V trimmed by 4 bases and J by 5 bases, 5 bases remained unmatched. The CDR3 contains 14 residues. Germline V gene lookup returns CDR1 SNHLY and CDR2 FYNNEI.

The TCR sequence derives from a woman between 45 and 65 years old with alopecia areata. Some clones in this sample may be carry-over from other donors' samples. V is TRBV2 and J is TRBJ1-5, with 7 bases matching TRBD1. The source was whole blood, collected in connection with sensitization to the hapten diphenylcyclopropenone (DPC). Written as DNA, the CDR3 is TGTGCCAGCAGTGGACAGGGAGCGGATCAGCCCCAGCATTTT. This encodes CASSGQGADQPQHF.